One sample yielded the 27 T cell receptor beta chains listed below, sequenced in a study of T-cell reconstitution after alpha-beta-depleted transplantation in children (dated by TCRdb to 2015 to 2016). The treatment or condition label, read with the paper, signifies: allogeneic hematopoietic cell transplantation with graft depleted of TCRalphabeta T cells and CD19 B cells. Receptors were amplified or captured by PCR. The instrument given in TCRdb is Illumina HiSeq 2500. TCR libraries were prepared with molecular barcoding, using unique molecular identifiers to normalize TCRbeta repertoire quantification. TCRdb cleaned the public reads at Q25 with fastp, built clones with MiXCR and kept in-frame beta chains. Each CDR3 protein appears once, grouped with its most common genes and DNA. The sample table shows hundreds of thousands of distinct CDR3 sequences, and 10% to 15% are seen once. The ten largest clones add up to 2% to 2.5% of the sample.

The source material was PBMCs, mostly from graft donor cells, sampled 360 days after TCRalphabeta/CD19-depleted stem cell transplant. Every receptor here comes from a male patient aged 10-17 years who had a stem cell transplant for acute myeloid leukemia, so the T cells may come from the graft donor.

This clonotype came up a few times. The V gene is TRBV27, the J gene TRBJ1-2, with D tentatively TRBD1 (6 bases). Germline loops: CDR1 MNHEY, CDR2 SMNVEV (reference sequence). Trimming shortened V by 3 bases and J by 4 bases, and 12 bases separated the two germline ends. The CDR3 covers 14 residues. CDR3 region: CASSFLGAGYGYTF. In DNA form, the CDR3 reads TGTGCCAGCAGTTTTTTGGGGGCGGGCTATGGCTACACCTTC.

J is TRBJ2-3 and V is TRBV19; 10 nucleotides align to TRBD2. Germline CDR1 is LNHDA and CDR2 is SQIVND (reference sequence). V lost 6 bases and J lost 5; bases outside the gene matches: 17. This CDR3 is built from 18 residues. CDR3 sequence: CASRSGRALHGKKDTQYF. DNA for the CDR3: TGTGCCAGTAGGAGCGGGAGGGCCCTCCATGGGAAAAAAGATACGCAGTATTTT. Drawing the rest from reference TRBV19 and TRBJ2-3, the complete variable domain is DGGITQSPKYLFRKEGQNVTLSCEQNLNHDAMYWYRQDPGQGLRLIYYSQIVNDFQKGDIAEGYSVSREKKESFPLTVTSAQKNPTAFYLCASRSGRALHGKKDTQYFGPGTRLTVL.

V and J are TRBV3-1 and TRBJ2-1; TRBD2 agrees at 14 bases. Germline lookup yields CDR1 LGHDT and CDR2 YNNKEL (reference sequence). V lost 11 bases, J lost 2 bases, and 17 bases stayed unmatched. This CDR3 comprises 19 residues. The CDR3 protein is CACSQIGLAGGHAYNEQFF. The CDR3 nucleotides read TGTGCCTGCTCTCAAATCGGACTAGCGGGAGGTCACGCCTACAATGAGCAGTTCTTC.

In this sample, this clonotype turned up a few times. The rearrangement links TRBV4-2 to TRBJ2-1; 9 bases agree with TRBD1. Germline V CDR1 and CDR2: LGHNA, YNFKEQ. Losses at the gene ends were 6 bases for V and 6 bases for J; bases not matched to a gene: 9. CDR3 length equals 15 residues. CDR3 DNA: TGTGCCAGCAGTCGGCCGGGACAGGGCTCCAATGAGCAGTTCTTC. It translates to CASSRPGQGSNEQFF.

This rearrangement joins TRBV30 to TRBJ2-1; 10 bases map to TRBD2. CDR1 is GTSNPN, CDR2 SVGIG, per germline (reference sequence). V lost 6 bases to trimming and J lost 8 bases; unmatched junction nucleotides: 10. CDR3 length: 14 residues. The CDR3 reads CACSSLAGVYEQFF. CDR3 DNA sequence: TGTGCCTGCAGCTCCCTAGCGGGAGTCTATGAGCAGTTCTTC.

This clonotype was recorded at least ten times. The chain combines TRBV12-3 or TRBV12-4 with TRBJ2-7; TRBD2 agrees at 11 bases. Trimming at V came to 5 bases and at J to 2 bases, leaving 2 bases not matched to a gene. The CDR3 has 14 amino acids. The CDR3 DNA follows: TGTGCCAGCAGTGGGACTAGCGGACCCTACGAGCAGTACTTC. Translating gives CASSGTSGPYEQYF.

V is TRBV7-9 and J is TRBJ2-1; D is possibly TRBD1 (6 bases). The CDR3 consists of 17 residues. CDR1 is SEHNR, CDR2 FQNEAQ, per germline (reference sequence). With 5 bases removed from V and 3 bases from J, the gap between germline ends came to 20 bases. The CDR3 loop is CASSTFQGLFLYNEQFF. The CDR3 DNA sequence: TGTGCCAGCAGCACCTTCCAGGGGTTATTCCTCTACAATGAGCAGTTCTTC.

This sequence joins TRBV5-1 and TRBJ2-5; D gene ambiguous. This CDR3 contains 15 residues. V was clipped by 0 bases and J by 6 bases, with 15 bases between them. Germline V gene lookup returns CDR1 SGHRS and CDR2 YFSETQ. For the CDR3, the DNA is TGCGCCAGCAGCTTGGCCACGGTTGTGTTAAAGACCCAGTACTTC. Protein sequence: CASSLATVVLKTQYF.

The V call is TRBV6-1, the J call TRBJ2-3; weak D call: TRBD2 (5 bases). V lost 6 bases to trimming and J lost 5 bases, with 6 bases between them. CDR1 and CDR2 from the germline V gene are MNHNS and SASEGT. This CDR3 is built from 11 residues. In nucleotides, the CDR3 is TGTGCCAGCAGGGCGGGAGATACGCAGTATTTT. Its translation is CASRAGDTQYF.

This clonotype was observed a few times. V gene TRBV5-1 combines with J gene TRBJ2-3; 11 bases are shared with TRBD2. The CDR3 length is 17 residues. V shed 4 bases and J 3 bases; nucleotides not matched to a gene: 10. Germline lookup yields CDR1 SGHRS and CDR2 YFSETQ. CDR3 residues: CASSPLLAGASTDTQYF. CDR3 nucleotide sequence: TGCGCCAGCAGCCCGTTACTAGCGGGAGCGTCAACAGATACGCAGTATTTT.

There are many counts of this clonotype. The rearrangement uses TRBV9 and TRBJ2-2; no firm D call. CDR1 and CDR2 from the germline V gene are SGDLS and YYNGEE. V lost 1 base and J lost 0, with 10 bases in between. This CDR3 comprises 16 residues. The CDR3: CASSVQARPNTGELFF. As DNA, the CDR3 is TGTGCCAGCAGCGTACAGGCGCGCCCGAACACCGGGGAGCTGTTTTTT.

This clonotype was recorded at least ten times. This chain links TRBV29-1 with TRBJ1-2; D ambiguous. V was pared by 0 bases and J by 4 bases, with 9 bases between. This CDR3 has 13 amino acids. Per germline, CDR1 SQVTM and CDR2 ANQGSEA. The CDR3 nucleotides read TGCAGCGTTGAAGATGGGCAATTCTATGGCTACACCTTC. This gives the protein CSVEDGQFYGYTF.

This clonotype was detected a few times. V and J are TRBV6-2 or TRBV6-3 and TRBJ2-1, with D unresolved. Germline values: CDR1 MNHEY, CDR2 SVGEGT. The CDR3 contains 19 residues. Trimming removed 6 bases at V and 0 bases at J, with 24 bases between. CDR3 in DNA: TGTGCCAGCAGGCCTCCCGCCTGGCGGACCGAGAGCTCCTACAATGAGCAGTTCTTC. This codes for CASRPPAWRTESSYNEQFF.

This clonotype turned up a few times. This chain uses TRBV29-1 with TRBJ2-1; TRBD2 agrees at 7 bases. V was pared by 7 bases and J by 0 bases, with 9 bases of the junction left unmatched. The CDR3 has 15 residues. Looked up from germline, CDR1 is SQVTM and CDR2 is ANQGSEA. The CDR3: CSASRGGSSYNEQFF. The CDR3 bases are TGCAGCGCCTCAAGGGGCGGGAGCTCCTACAATGAGCAGTTCTTC.

A remark on this clonotype: Germline is not matched at one junction end, which may reflect a read error. This sequence joins TRBV2 and TRBJ2-7; D possibly corresponds to TRBD1 (5 bases). Germline CDR1 and CDR2: SNHLY and FYNNEI. CDR3 length: 15 amino acids. The CDR3: CASSEGAGSPREQYF. DNA of the CDR3: TGTGCCAGCAGCGAAGGGGCAGGGTCCCCTCGCGAGCAGTACTTC.

V usage is TRBV20-1 and J usage is TRBJ2-7; 11 bases agree with TRBD2. J gave up 7 bases and V 5 bases, and 13 bases lay outside the gene matches. The CDR3 totals 15 residues. CDR1 is DFQATT and CDR2 is SNEGSKA in the germline V gene (reference sequence). CDR3 sequence: CSAPTGTSGLGEQYF. The CDR3 DNA sequence: TGCAGTGCTCCCACCGGGACTAGCGGTCTAGGGGAGCAGTACTTC.

V gene TRBV7-2 combines with J gene TRBJ1-1; the D gene is possibly TRBD1 (5 bases). Germline CDR1 reads SGHTA; CDR2 reads FQGNSA. This CDR3 comprises 15 residues. V was cut by 5 bases and J by 1 base, with 14 bases left in between. In DNA form, the CDR3 reads TGTGCCAGCAGCACGACGGGACTACCGAACACTGAAGCTTTCTTT. Encoded protein: CASSTTGLPNTEAFF.

For the CDR3, the DNA is TGCAGTGCTAGAGATCGGCAGACTAGCGGGAGGGCCTCCTACAATGAGCAGTTCTTC. It translates to CSARDRQTSGRASYNEQFF. J is TRBJ2-1 and V is TRBV20-1; TRBD2 matches 14 bases. Looked up from germline, CDR1 is DFQATT and CDR2 is SNEGSKA (reference sequence). The CDR3 has 19 residues. Losses at the gene ends were 0 bases for V and 0 bases for J; bases not matched to a gene: 7.

This clonotype was detected a few times. J is TRBJ2-5 and V is TRBV27; TRBD1 might be the D (5 bases). Germline CDR1 MNHEY, CDR2 SMNVEV (reference sequence). Trimming cost V 3 bases and J 5 bases, with 13 bases left between them. The CDR3 covers 14 residues. The CDR3 sequence: CASSFLGDVETQYF. CDR3 DNA sequence: TGTGCCAGCAGTTTCTTAGGGGATGTGGAGACCCAGTACTTC.

This clonotype was seen only a few times. The V gene is TRBV12-3 or TRBV12-4, the J gene TRBJ2-3, with TRBD2 as a possible D gene (5 bases). The CDR3 length is 12 residues. With 4 bases removed from V and 5 bases from J, the gap between germline ends came to 7 bases. CDR3 region: CASSSAGDTQYF. In DNA form, the CDR3 reads TGTGCCAGCAGTTCGGCGGGAGATACGCAGTATTTT.

The table lists this clonotype with many counts. V is TRBV7-2 and J is TRBJ2-1; D may be TRBD2 (5 bases). V gave up 2 bases and J gave up 2 bases, with 19 bases separating them. The CDR3 covers 18 residues. From germline, CDR1 is SGHTA and CDR2 FQGNSA. CDR3 amino acids: CASSLPRWSGTPYNEQFF. DNA of the CDR3: TGTGCCAGCAGCTTACCTCGCTGGTCGGGAACGCCCTACAATGAGCAGTTCTTC.

This clonotype was seen only a few times. J is TRBJ2-1 and V is TRBV7-3; 10 bases are shared with TRBD2. The germline V gene has CDR1 SGHTA and CDR2 FQGTGA. Trimming took 5 bases from V and 7 from J; bases not matched to a gene: 5. This CDR3 spans 14 amino acids. CDR3 coding DNA: TGTGCCAGCAGCCCTAGCGGGAGTACGAATGAGCAGTTCTTC. This gives the protein CASSPSGSTNEQFF.

This clonotype was seen a handful of times. This chain links TRBV29-1 with TRBJ2-3; perhaps TRBD2 as D (5 bases). The CDR3 totals 13 residues. Germline lookup yields CDR1 SQVTM and CDR2 ANQGSEA. Deletions cut 5 bases from V and 1 base from J, with 10 bases between. In nucleotides, the CDR3 is TGCAGCGTTAGACTACCGGGCACAGATACGCAGTATTTT. It specifies CSVRLPGTDTQYF.

The chain uses TRBV29-1 and TRBJ2-5; TRBD1 or TRBD2 may be the D gene (5 bases each). The V end was cut by 5 bases, the J end by 5 bases, with 12 bases between. The CDR3 is made up of 12 amino acids. The germline V gene has CDR1 SQVTM and CDR2 ANQGSEA. This CDR3 reads CSVKAGTETQYF. In nucleotides, the CDR3 is TGCAGCGTTAAGGCTGGGACGGAGACCCAGTACTTC.

This clonotype was seen more than once but under ten times. The rearrangement uses TRBV20-1 and TRBJ2-1; 10 nucleotides line up with TRBD1. Germline assignment: CDR1 DFQATT and CDR2 SNEGSKA (reference sequence). The CDR3 is made up of 20 amino acids. Trimming at V came to 3 bases and at J to 5 bases, leaving 22 bases not matched to a gene. This CDR3 reads CSASPRPGQGIVGQHNEQFF. The CDR3 nucleotides are TGCAGTGCTAGTCCTCGCCCGGGACAGGGGATCGTGGGGCAACACAATGAGCAGTTCTTC.

The chain is built from TRBV4-1 and TRBJ2-3; 9 bases align to TRBD2. In germline, CDR1 is MGHRA, CDR2 YSYEKL. Losses at the gene ends were 3 bases for V and 2 bases for J; bases not matched to a gene: 12. The CDR3 consists of 18 residues. The CDR3: CASSQSVASGAHTDTQYF. CDR3 coding DNA: TGCGCCAGCAGCCAGTCTGTTGCTAGCGGGGCACACACAGATACGCAGTATTTT.

This clonotype was observed a few times. A junction boundary mismatches the germline segment, possibly from a read error. V usage is TRBV11-2 and J usage is TRBJ2-1; tentative D call: TRBD2 (6 bases). Germline V lookup: CDR1 SGHAT, CDR2 FQNNGV. This CDR3 contains 14 residues. CDR3 amino acids: CVSTSGYSYNEQFF. The CDR3 nucleotides read TGTGTCAGCACCAGCGGGTACTCCTACAATGAGCAGTTCTTC.